This paragraph reports one T cell receptor beta chain. The data belong to a study of blood T cell repertoires in COVID-19. Turning to the study itself: Both acute and convalescent COVID-19 samples were obtained from the United States, Italy and Spain. T cells, B-cell-depleted T cells, or PBMCs provided the cDNA or gDNA that served as material.

Germline assignment: CDR1 SGHAT and CDR2 FQNNGV. The CDR3 runs 17 residues. V dropped 2 bases and J dropped 6 bases, with 22 bases sitting between them. TCRdb's copy holds only in-frame clones and misses some; the assay was immunoSEQ multiplex PCR. This sample has 65,000 to 75,000 clones, with around 90% found just once. This chain connects TRBV11-2 to TRBJ1-2, with D unclear. The sequence derives from a woman older than 75 with active or convalescent COVID-19. The sample consisted of peripheral blood. CDR3 nucleotides: TGTGCCAGCAGCTTAATCAACGGTTTGGATCTAGGCGATGGCTACACCTTC. Its translation: CASSLINGLDLGDGYTF.